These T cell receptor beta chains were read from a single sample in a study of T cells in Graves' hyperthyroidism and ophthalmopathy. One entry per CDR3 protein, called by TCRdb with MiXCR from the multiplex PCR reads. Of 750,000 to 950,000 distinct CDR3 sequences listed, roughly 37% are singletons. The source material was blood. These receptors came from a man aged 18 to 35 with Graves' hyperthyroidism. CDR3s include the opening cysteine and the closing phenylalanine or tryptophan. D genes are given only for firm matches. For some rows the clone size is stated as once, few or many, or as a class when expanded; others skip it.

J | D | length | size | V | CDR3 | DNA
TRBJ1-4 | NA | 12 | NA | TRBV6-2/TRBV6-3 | CASRTASEKLFF | TGTGCCAGCCGAACGGCGAGTGAAAAACTGTTTTTT
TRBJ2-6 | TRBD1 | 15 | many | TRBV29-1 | CSVVDREAGANVLTF | TGCAGCGTTGTGGACAGGGAGGCCGGGGCCAACGTCCTGACTTTC
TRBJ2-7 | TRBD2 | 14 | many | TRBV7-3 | CASSKTAGGYEQYF | TGTGCCAGCAGTAAGACGGCGGGGGGCTACGAGCAGTACTTC
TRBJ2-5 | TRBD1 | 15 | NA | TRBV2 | CASIGRQGSQGTQYF | TGTGCCAGCATTGGAAGACAGGGCAGCCAAGGGACCCAGTACTTC
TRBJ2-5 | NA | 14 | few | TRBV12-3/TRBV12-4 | CASRRRSSQETQYF | TGTGCCAGCAGGCGGCGTAGTTCCCAAGAGACCCAGTACTTC
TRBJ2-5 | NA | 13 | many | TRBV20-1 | CSAAFAEGSAQYF | TGCAGTGCCGCCTTCGCGGAAGGGTCGGCCCAGTACTTC
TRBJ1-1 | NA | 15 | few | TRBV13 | CASSLEGTVNTEAFF | TGTGCCAGCAGCTTAGAAGGGACGGTGAACACTGAAGCTTTCTTT
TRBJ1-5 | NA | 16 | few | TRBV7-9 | CASSPETGEVSQPQHF | TGTGCCAGCAGCCCTGAGACAGGAGAAGTAAGTCAGCCCCAGCATTTT
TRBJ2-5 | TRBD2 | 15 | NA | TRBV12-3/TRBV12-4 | CASSLWGLARETQYF | TGTGCCAGCAGTTTGTGGGGACTAGCGAGGGAGACCCAGTACTTC
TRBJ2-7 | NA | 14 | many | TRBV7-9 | CASSPADRSWEQYF | TGTGCCAGCAGCCCAGCGGATCGGAGCTGGGAGCAGTACTTC
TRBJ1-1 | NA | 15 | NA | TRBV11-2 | CASSFQLDSPEEAFF | TGTGCCAGCAGCTTTCAATTAGACAGTCCTGAGGAAGCTTTCTTT
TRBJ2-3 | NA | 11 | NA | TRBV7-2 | CASSFEDTQYF | TGTGCCAGCAGCTTCGAGGATACGCAGTATTTT
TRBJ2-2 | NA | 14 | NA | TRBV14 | CASSQVDPAGELFF | TGTGCCAGCAGCCAAGTAGACCCCGCCGGGGAGCTGTTTTTT
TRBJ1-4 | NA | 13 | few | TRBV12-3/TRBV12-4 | CASSFAPREKLFF | TGTGCCAGCAGTTTCGCACCGAGGGAAAAACTGTTTTTT
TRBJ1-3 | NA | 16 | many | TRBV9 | CASSVGGSSSGNTIYF | TGTGCCAGCAGCGTAGGAGGGTCCAGCTCTGGAAACACCATATATTTT
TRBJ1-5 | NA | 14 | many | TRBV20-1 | CSAPGRSINQPQHF | TGCAGTGCCCCCGGTCGCAGCATCAATCAGCCCCAGCATTTT
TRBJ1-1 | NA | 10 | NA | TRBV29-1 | CSLRTTEAFF | TGCAGCCTTAGGACCACTGAAGCTTTCTTT
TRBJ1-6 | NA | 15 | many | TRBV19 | CASSIRSPEESPLHF | TGTGCCAGTAGTATCAGGAGTCCTGAGGAATCACCCCTCCACTTT
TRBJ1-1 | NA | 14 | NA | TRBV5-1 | CVSSFGQMNTEAFF | TGCGTCAGCAGCTTTGGACAGATGAACACTGAAGCTTTCTTT
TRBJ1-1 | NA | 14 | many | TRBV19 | CASSTGRSHTEAFF | TGTGCCAGTAGTACGGGACGGTCCCACACTGAAGCTTTCTTT
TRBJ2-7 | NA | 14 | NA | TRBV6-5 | CASSYGGSAYEQYF | TGTGCCAGCAGTTATGGGGGTTCGGCCTACGAGCAGTACTTC
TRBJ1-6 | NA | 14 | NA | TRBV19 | CASRLQGGDSPLHF | TGTGCCAGTAGGCTACAGGGCGGGGATTCACCCCTCCACTTT
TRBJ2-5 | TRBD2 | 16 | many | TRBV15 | CATSGGTSGRAQTQYF | TGTGCCACCAGCGGGGGGACTAGCGGCCGGGCACAGACCCAGTACTTC
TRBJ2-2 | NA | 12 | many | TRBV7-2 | CASSPSNGELFF | TGTGCCAGCAGCCCCTCGAACGGGGAGCTGTTTTTT
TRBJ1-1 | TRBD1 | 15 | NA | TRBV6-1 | CASKRQGFGNTEAFF | TGTGCCAGCAAAAGACAGGGTTTTGGGAACACTGAAGCTTTCTTT
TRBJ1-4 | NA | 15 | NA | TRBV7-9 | CASSSWTDSDEKLFF | TGTGCCAGCAGCTCCTGGACAGATTCAGATGAAAAACTGTTTTTT
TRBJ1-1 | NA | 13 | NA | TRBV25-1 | CASSIDEGTEAFF | TGTGCCAGTAGTATTGATGAGGGGACTGAAGCTTTCTTT
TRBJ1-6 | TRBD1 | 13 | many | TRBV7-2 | CASSPRQGAPLHF | TGTGCCAGCAGCCCTCGACAGGGAGCACCCCTCCACTTT
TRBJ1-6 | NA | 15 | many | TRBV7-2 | CASSLGAGRNSPLHF | TGTGCCAGCAGCTTAGGTGCAGGGCGAAATTCACCCCTCCACTTT
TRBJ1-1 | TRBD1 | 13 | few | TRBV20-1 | CSARRDRVTEAFF | TGCAGTGCTAGGAGGGACAGGGTCACTGAAGCTTTCTTT
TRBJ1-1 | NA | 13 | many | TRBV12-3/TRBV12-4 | CASSSDSNTEAFF | TGTGCCAGCAGCTCCGACTCGAACACTGAAGCTTTCTTT
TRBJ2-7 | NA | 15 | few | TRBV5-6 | CASSLLSEAFYEQYF | TGTGCCAGCAGCTTGTTGTCGGAGGCGTTTTACGAGCAGTACTTC
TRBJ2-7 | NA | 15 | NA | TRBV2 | CASNSGQDLSYEQYF | TGTGCCAGCAATTCGGGGCAGGACCTCTCCTACGAGCAGTACTTC
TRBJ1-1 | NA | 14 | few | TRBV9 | CASSQEVRGTEAFF | TGTGCCAGCAGCCAAGAAGTAAGGGGCACTGAAGCTTTCTTT
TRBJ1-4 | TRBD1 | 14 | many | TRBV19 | CASKLTGKVEKLFF | TGTGCCAGTAAACTGACAGGGAAGGTCGAAAAACTGTTTTTT
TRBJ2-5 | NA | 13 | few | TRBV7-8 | CASSQDIGDPKHF | TGTGCCAGCAGCCAAGATATCGGGGACCCCAAACACTTC
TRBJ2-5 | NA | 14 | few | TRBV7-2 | CASSHLGGQETQYF | TGTGCCAGCAGCCACCTTGGGGGTCAAGAGACCCAGTACTTC
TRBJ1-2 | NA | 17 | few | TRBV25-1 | CASSSRGGGPSNYGYTF | TGTGCCAGCAGTTCCCGAGGAGGCGGTCCCTCTAACTATGGCTACACCTTC
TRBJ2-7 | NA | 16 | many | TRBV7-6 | CASSSPTGAMAYEQYF | TGTGCCAGCAGCTCACCGACTGGGGCTATGGCTTACGAGCAGTACTTC
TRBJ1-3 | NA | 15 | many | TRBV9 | CASSSRDGTGNTIYF | TGTGCCAGCAGCAGCAGGGACGGAACTGGAAACACCATATATTTT
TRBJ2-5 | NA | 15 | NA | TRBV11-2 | CASSVSTGGQETQYF | TGTGCCAGCAGCGTCTCGACTGGGGGCCAAGAGACCCAGTACTTC
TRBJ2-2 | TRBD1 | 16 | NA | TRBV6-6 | CAISETGQGHTGELFF | TGTGCCATCAGTGAGACGGGACAGGGTCACACCGGGGAGCTGTTTTTT
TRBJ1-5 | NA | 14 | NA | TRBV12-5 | CASGPGGSNQPQHF | TGTGCTAGTGGTCCCGGGGGAAGCAATCAGCCCCAGCATTTT
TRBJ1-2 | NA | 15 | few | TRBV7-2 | CASSPRVGGGHGYTF | TGTGCCAGCAGCCCTAGGGTCGGGGGTGGACATGGCTACACCTTC
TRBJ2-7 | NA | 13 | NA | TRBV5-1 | CASSPRGALEQYF | TGCGCCAGCAGCCCCCGGGGCGCCTTGGAGCAGTACTTC
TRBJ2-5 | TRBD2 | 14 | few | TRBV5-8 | CASSLTTGTSESYF | TGTGCCAGCAGCTTAACGACCGGGACTAGCGAATCGTACTTC
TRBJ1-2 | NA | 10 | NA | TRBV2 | CASAGDGYTF | TGTGCCAGCGCGGGCGATGGCTACACCTTC
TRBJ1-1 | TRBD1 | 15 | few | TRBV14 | CASSRDRVSATEAFF | TGTGCCAGCAGTCGGGACAGGGTATCGGCCACTGAAGCTTTCTTT
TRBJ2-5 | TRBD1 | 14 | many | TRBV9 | CASSRDRLVETQYF | TGTGCCAGCAGCCGGGACAGGTTGGTGGAGACCCAGTACTTC
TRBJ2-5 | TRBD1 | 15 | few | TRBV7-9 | CASRPGTGLQETQYF | TGTGCCAGCAGGCCCGGGACAGGGCTACAAGAGACCCAGTACTTC
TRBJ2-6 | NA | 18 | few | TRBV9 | CASSVELSRGWKDNVLTF | TGTGCCAGCAGCGTAGAGCTTTCGAGGGGCTGGAAAGACAACGTCCTGACTTTC
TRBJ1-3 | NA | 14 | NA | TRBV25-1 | CASSEWGGRNTIYF | TGTGCCAGCAGTGAATGGGGGGGTCGAAACACCATATATTTT
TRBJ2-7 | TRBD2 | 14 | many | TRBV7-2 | CASSYSGRSYEQYF | TGTGCCAGCAGTTATAGCGGGAGATCCTACGAGCAGTACTTC
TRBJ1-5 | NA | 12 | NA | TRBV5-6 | CASSLQNQPQHF | TGTGCCAGCAGCTTACAGAATCAGCCCCAGCATTTT
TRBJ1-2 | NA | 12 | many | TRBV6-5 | CASSRIAGGYTF | TGTGCCAGCAGTCGAATAGCTGGGGGCTACACCTTC
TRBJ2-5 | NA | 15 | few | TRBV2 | CASSAGLPVGETQYF | TGTGCCAGCAGTGCCGGACTACCGGTGGGAGAGACCCAGTACTTC
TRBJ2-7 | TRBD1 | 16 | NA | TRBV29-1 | CSVDGVVGQGNYEQYF | TGCAGCGTTGACGGCGTGGTCGGACAGGGGAACTACGAGCAGTACTTC
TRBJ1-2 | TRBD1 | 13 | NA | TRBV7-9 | CASTDRDAYGYTF | TGTGCCAGCACCGACAGGGACGCCTATGGCTACACCTTC
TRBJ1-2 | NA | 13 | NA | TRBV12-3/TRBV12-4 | CASSLPRGPNYTF | TGTGCCAGCAGTCTGCCCCGGGGGCCAAACTACACCTTC